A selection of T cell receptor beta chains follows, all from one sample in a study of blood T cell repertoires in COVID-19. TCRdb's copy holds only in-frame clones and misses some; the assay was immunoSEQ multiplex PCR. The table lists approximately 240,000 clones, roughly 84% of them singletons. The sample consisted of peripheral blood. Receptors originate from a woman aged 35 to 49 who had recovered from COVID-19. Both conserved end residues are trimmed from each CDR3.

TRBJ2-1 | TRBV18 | ASSPVLAGGNNEQF
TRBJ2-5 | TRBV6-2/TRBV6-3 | ASSREDLRPRSETQY
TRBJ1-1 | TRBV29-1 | SVSGGYTEAF
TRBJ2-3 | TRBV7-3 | ASSQTAAPGFGPDTQY
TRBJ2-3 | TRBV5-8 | ASTRSGSGGDQDTQY
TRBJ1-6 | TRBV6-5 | ASRRQGAENSPLH
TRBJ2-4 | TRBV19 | ASGSTGLVNIQY
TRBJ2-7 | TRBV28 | ASSLRGPAYEQY
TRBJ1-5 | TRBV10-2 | ASSIQDNQPQH
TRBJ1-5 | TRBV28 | ASSPMGPRASSNQPQH
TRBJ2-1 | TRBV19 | ASTGDGSYNEQF
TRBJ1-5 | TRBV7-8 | ASSLPGASQPQH
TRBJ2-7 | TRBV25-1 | ASSATEGQGLYEQY
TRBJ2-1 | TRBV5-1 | ASSLSGSYNEQF
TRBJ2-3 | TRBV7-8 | ASSLLTLAGGIDTQY
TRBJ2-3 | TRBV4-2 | ASSQAARTDTQY
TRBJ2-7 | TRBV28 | ASSLGSPYEQY
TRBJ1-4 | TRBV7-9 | ASGQGTSTNEKLF
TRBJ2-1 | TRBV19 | ASSLGGARSYNEQF
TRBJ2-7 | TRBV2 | ASSEDREYEQY
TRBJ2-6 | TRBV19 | ASSITGGTGANVLT
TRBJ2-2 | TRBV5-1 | ASSLAVSGSRLAGELF
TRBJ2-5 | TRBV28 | ASSRFGEETQY
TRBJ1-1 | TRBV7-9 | ASSARQGGTEAF
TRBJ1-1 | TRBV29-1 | SVEVGGGYAF
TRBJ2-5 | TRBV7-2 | ASSLVHGGARETQY
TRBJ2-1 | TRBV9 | ASSVAGTGGWYEQF